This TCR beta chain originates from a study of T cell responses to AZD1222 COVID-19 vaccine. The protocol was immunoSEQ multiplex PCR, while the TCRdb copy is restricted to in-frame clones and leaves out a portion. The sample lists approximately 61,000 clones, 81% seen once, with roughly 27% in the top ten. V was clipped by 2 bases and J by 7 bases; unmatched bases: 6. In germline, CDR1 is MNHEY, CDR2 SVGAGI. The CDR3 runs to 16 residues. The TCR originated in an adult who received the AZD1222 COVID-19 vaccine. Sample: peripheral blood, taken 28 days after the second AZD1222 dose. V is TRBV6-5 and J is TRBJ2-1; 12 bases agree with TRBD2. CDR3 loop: CASSYIGLAGPNEQFF. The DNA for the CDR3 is TGTGCCAGCAGTTACATCGGACTAGCGGGGCCGAATGAGCAGTTCTTC.